The entry that follows covers one T cell receptor beta chain sequence. The V segment lost 1 base and the J segment 4 bases; nucleotides outside the gene matches: 9. The germline gives CDR1 SGHAT, CDR2 FQNNGV. The length of the CDR3 is 16 residues. The data are from a study of blood T cell repertoires in COVID-19. About the study: Sites across the United States, Italy and Spain contributed samples from acute and convalescent COVID-19. T cells, B-cell-depleted T cells, or PBMCs provided the cDNA or gDNA that served as material.

In the source study's methods: Estimation of nucleated cell counts relied on the amplification of reference gene primers. The table came from immunoSEQ multiplex PCR; TCRdb's copy has only in-frame clones and leaves some out. V and J calls and clone size come straight from that table; D and trimming were deduced from the DNA. The data contain fewer than 130,000 clones, 75% to 80% of them singletons. This chain links TRBV11-2 with TRBJ2-7; 8 bases line up with TRBD1. Input material: peripheral blood. This sequence originates from a woman over 75 with active or convalescent COVID-19. CDR3 sequence: CASSLARGQGWYEQYF. DNA for the CDR3: TGTGCCAGCAGCTTAGCCCGAGGACAGGGCTGGTACGAGCAGTACTTC.